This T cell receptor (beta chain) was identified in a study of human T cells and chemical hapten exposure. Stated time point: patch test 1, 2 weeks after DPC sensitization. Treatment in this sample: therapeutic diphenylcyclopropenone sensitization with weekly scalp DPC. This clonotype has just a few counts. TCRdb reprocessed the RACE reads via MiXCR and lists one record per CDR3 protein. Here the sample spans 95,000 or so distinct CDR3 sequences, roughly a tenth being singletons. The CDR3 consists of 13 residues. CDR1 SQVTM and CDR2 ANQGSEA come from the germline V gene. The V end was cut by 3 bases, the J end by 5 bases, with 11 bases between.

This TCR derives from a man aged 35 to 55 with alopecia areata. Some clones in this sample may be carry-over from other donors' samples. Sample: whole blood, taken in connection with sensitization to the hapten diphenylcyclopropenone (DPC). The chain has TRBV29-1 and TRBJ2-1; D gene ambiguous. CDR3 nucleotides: TGCAGCGTTGAGGAAACAGCTAACAATGAGCAGTTCTTC. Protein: CSVEETANNEQFF.